One sample yielded the 15 T cell receptor beta chains listed below, sequenced in a study of T-cell reconstitution after alpha-beta-depleted transplantation in children. This sample's TCRbeta library carried unique molecular identifier barcodes. In TCRdb, the PCR reads were re-called with MiXCR into one record per CDR3 protein. The data contain 700,000 to 850,000 distinct CDR3 sequences, 15% to 20% of them singletons. This specimen consisted of PBMCs, mostly from graft donor cells, obtained 360 days after TCRalphabeta/CD19-depleted stem cell transplant. The receptors derive from a male patient younger than 18 who had a stem cell transplant for acute lymphoblastic leukemia, so the T cells may come from the graft donor.

This clonotype turned up a few times. The chain is built from TRBV5-1 and TRBJ2-1, with TRBD2 identical over 11 bases. This CDR3 contains 15 residues. After removal of 4 bases from V and 8 bases from J, the junction contained 8 bases not matched to a gene. Germline CDR1 is SGHRS and CDR2 is YFSETQ. CDR3 coding DNA: TGCGCCAGCAGCCGAATAGCGGGAGGGGGTGATGAGCAGTTCTTC. It yields the protein CASSRIAGGGDEQFF.

This clonotype appeared a few times. V gene TRBV5-6 combines with J gene TRBJ2-5, with D possibly called TRBD1 or TRBD2 (6 bases each). CDR3 size: 15 residues. CDR1 SGHDT and CDR2 YYEEEE come from the germline V gene. Deletions cut 4 bases from V and 3 bases from J, with 16 bases between. In DNA, the CDR3 is TGTGCCAGCAGCCTTCCGTGGGGGGCAGAAGAGACCCAGTACTTC. It is translated as CASSLPWGAEETQYF.

J is TRBJ1-5 and V is TRBV3-1; no clear D. Germline V gene sequence: CDR1 LGHDT, CDR2 YNNKEL (reference sequence). The CDR3 is 16 amino acids. V gave up 0 bases and J gave up 0 bases, with 9 bases separating them. The CDR3 is CASSQEFSHSNQPQHF. As DNA, the CDR3 is TGTGCCAGCAGCCAAGAATTCAGCCATAGCAATCAGCCCCAGCATTTT.

This clonotype was observed a handful of times. The rearrangement links TRBV11-2 to TRBJ2-5, with D possibly being TRBD1 or TRBD2 (5 bases each). The CDR3 contains 13 residues. Trimming removed 4 bases from V and 10 bases from J, with 16 bases in between. Germline CDR1 is SGHAT and CDR2 is FQNNGV. The CDR3 region is CASSSMGEWNQYF. The DNA of the CDR3 is TGTGCCAGCAGCTCCATGGGGGAGTGGAACCAGTACTTC.

This clonotype was counted many times. The rearrangement uses TRBV11-2 and TRBJ2-3; D remains unclear. The germline CDR1 and CDR2 sequences are SGHAT and FQNNGV. V gave up 3 bases and J gave up 6 bases, with 4 bases separating them. This CDR3 contains 11 residues. The CDR3 sequence: CASSFLDTQYF. CDR3 sequence (DNA): TGTGCCAGCAGCTTTCTGGATACGCAGTATTTT. The full variable domain, rest sourced from reference TRBV11-2 and TRBJ2-3, is EAGVAQSPRYKIIEKRQSVAFWCNPISGHATLYWYQQILGQGPKLLIQFQNNGVVDDSQLPKDRFSAERLKGVDSTLKIQPAKLEDSAVYLCASSFLDTQYFGPGTRLTVL.

This clonotype was counted only a few times. This chain joins TRBV15 and TRBJ2-1; no definite D call. Trimming took off 0 bases at V and 9 bases at J, with 12 bases between the two ends. Germline V gene data show CDR1 as LNHNV and CDR2 as YYDKDF (reference sequence). This CDR3 region has 14 residues. CDR3 in amino acids: CATSREPRISEQFF. The CDR3 nucleotides read TGTGCCACCAGCAGAGAGCCCCGGATAAGTGAGCAGTTCTTC.

The rearrangement joins TRBV24-1 to TRBJ2-5, with D maybe TRBD1 (5 bases). This CDR3 is 14 amino acids long. In germline, CDR1 is KGHDR, CDR2 SFDVKD. V was clipped by 9 bases and J by 2 bases, with 15 bases between them. For the CDR3, the DNA is TGTGCCACCTCCAGGGCAGGACCTCAAGAGACCCAGTACTTC. It is translated as CATSRAGPQETQYF.

This clonotype was seen more than once but under ten times. The V call is TRBV9, the J call TRBJ2-2; 8 positions agree with TRBD1. The CDR3 loop spans 15 amino acids. The V segment lost 4 bases and the J segment 3 bases; nucleotides outside the gene matches: 5. CDR1 is SGDLS, CDR2 YYNGEE, per germline. For the CDR3, the DNA is TGTGCCAGCAGCTCCCGGACAGGGCACACCGGGGAGCTGTTTTTT. Translated: CASSSRTGHTGELFF.

The chain recombines TRBV5-1 with TRBJ2-1; D possibly matches TRBD1 or TRBD2 (5 bases each). This CDR3 is 13 amino acids long. V was clipped by 4 bases and J by 4 bases, with 9 bases between them. The germline V gene encodes CDR1 SGHRS and CDR2 YFSETQ. The CDR3 DNA reads as TGCGCCAGCAGCCGGGACGGATACAATGAGCAGTTCTTC. Translation gives CASSRDGYNEQFF.

V usage is TRBV5-1 and J usage is TRBJ2-3; 7 bases are a match to TRBD2. Germline trimming cut 1 base from V and 0 bases from J; bases unmatched to any gene: 11. The germline gives CDR1 SGHRS, CDR2 YFSETQ. The CDR3 consists of 18 residues. CDR3 loop: CASSLLGLGSGSTDTQYF. DNA of the CDR3: TGCGCCAGCAGCTTGCTTGGTCTCGGTAGCGGGAGCACAGATACGCAGTATTTT.

The chain couples TRBV7-3 to TRBJ2-2; D is perhaps TRBD1 or TRBD2 (5 bases each). This CDR3 contains 16 residues. V lost 2 bases to trimming and J lost 0 bases, with 10 bases between them. Germline V gene lookup returns CDR1 SGHTA and CDR2 FQGTGA. The CDR3 loop is CASSLWGRANTGELFF. The CDR3, as DNA: TGTGCCAGCAGCTTATGGGGGAGAGCGAACACCGGGGAGCTGTTTTTT.

The chain has TRBV12-3 or TRBV12-4 and TRBJ1-3; D gene unclear. With 2 bases removed from V and 13 bases from J, the gap between germline ends came to 9 bases. CDR3 length equals 11 residues. The DNA for the CDR3 is TGTGCCAGCAGTTTAAGGAGGGAGATATATTTT. It specifies CASSLRREIYF.

The J gene is TRBJ2-1, the V gene TRBV5-1, with 9 bases aligning to TRBD2. The germline CDR1 and CDR2 sequences are SGHRS and YFSETQ. The V gene end was trimmed by 2 bases and the J gene end by 5 bases; junction bases not matched to a gene: 5. The CDR3 totals 15 residues. The CDR3 sequence is CASSFSGTSNNEQFF. In nucleotides, the CDR3 is TGCGCCAGCAGCTTCTCCGGGACTAGCAACAATGAGCAGTTCTTC.

This clonotype was recorded a few times. V is TRBV27 and J is TRBJ2-1, with D perhaps being TRBD1 or TRBD2 (5 bases each). CDR3 length: 15 residues. Trimming left V 3 bases short and J 8 bases short, with 17 bases between. The V gene's germline CDR1 is MNHEY and CDR2 SMNVEV (reference sequence). CDR3 nucleotide sequence: TGTGCCAGCAGTTTTGGACATTCTCCGGGACATGAGCAGTTCTTC. It encodes CASSFGHSPGHEQFF.

This clonotype was detected only a few times. The V call is TRBV7-3, the J call TRBJ2-1; the D gene could be TRBD1 or TRBD2 (5 bases each). Germline V gene lookup returns CDR1 SGHTA and CDR2 FQGTGA. The CDR3 extends over 17 amino acids. V was clipped by 5 bases and J by 5 bases, with 22 bases between them. The CDR3 spells CASSPHRQRWINNEQFF. The CDR3 DNA reads TGTGCCAGCAGCCCACACCGACAGCGGTGGATTAACAATGAGCAGTTCTTC. The variable domain in full, with the rest retrieved from reference TRBV7-3 and TRBJ2-1, is GAGVSQTPSNKVTEKGKYVELRCDPISGHTALYWYRQSLGQGPEFLIYFQGTGAADDSGLPNDRFFAVRPEGSVSTLKIQRTERGDSAVYLCASSPHRQRWINNEQFFGPGTRLTVL.